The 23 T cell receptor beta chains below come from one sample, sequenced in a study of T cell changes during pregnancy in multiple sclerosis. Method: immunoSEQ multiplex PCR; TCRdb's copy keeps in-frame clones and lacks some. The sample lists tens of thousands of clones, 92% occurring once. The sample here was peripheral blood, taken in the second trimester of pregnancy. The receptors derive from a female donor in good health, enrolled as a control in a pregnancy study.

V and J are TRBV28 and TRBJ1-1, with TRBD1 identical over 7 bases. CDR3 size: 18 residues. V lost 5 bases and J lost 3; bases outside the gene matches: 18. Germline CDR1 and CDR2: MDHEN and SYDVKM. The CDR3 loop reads CASSRPGGGADRDTEAFF. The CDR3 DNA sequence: TGTGCCAGCAGTCGACCCGGAGGGGGCGCCGATAGGGACACTGAAGCTTTCTTT.

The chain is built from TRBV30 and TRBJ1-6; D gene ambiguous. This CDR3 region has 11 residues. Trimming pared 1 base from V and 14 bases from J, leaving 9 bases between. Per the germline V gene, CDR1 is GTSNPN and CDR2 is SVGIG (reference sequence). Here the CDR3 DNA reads TGTGCCTGGAGTGACCCGTCAGCCCTCCACTTT. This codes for CAWSDPSALHF. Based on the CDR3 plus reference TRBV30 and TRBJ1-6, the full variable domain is SQTIHQWPATLVQPVGSPLSLECTVEGTSNPNLYWYRQAAGRGLQLLFYSVGIGQISSEVPQNLSASRPQDRQFILSSKKLLLSDSGFYLCAWSDPSALHFGNGTRLTVT.

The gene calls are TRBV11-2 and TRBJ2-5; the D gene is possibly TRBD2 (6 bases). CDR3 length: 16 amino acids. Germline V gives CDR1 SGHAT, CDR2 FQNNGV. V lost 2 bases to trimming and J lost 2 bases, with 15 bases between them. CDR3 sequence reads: CASSLPSASKQETQYF. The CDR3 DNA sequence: TGTGCCAGCAGCTTACCTAGCGCATCTAAACAAGAGACCCAGTACTTC.

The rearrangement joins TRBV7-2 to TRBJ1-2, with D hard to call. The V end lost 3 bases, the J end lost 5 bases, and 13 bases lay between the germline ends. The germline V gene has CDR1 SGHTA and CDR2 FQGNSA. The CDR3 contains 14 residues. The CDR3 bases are TGTGCCAGCAGCTTTAAGAGGTCCTTTTATGGCTACACCTTC. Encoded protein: CASSFKRSFYGYTF.

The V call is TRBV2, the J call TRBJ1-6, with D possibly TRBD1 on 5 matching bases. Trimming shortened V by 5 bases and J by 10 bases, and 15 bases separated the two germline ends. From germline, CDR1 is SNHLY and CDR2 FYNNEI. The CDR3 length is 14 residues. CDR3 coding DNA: TGTGCCAGCAGTCAGAGACAGCCGCTATCACCCCTCCACTTT. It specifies CASSQRQPLSPLHF.

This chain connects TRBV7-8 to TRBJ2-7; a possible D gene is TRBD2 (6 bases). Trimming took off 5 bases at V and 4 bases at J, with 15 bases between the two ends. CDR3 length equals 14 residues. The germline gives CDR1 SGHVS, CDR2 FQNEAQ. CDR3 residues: CASSASVLTYEQYF. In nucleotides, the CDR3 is TGTGCCAGCAGCGCTAGCGTACTAACTTACGAGCAGTACTTC.

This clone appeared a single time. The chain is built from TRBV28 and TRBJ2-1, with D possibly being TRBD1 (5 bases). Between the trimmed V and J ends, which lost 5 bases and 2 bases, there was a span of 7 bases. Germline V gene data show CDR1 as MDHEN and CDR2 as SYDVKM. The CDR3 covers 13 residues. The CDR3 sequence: CASSRGAYNEQFF. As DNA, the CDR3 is TGTGCCAGCAGTAGGGGCGCCTACAATGAGCAGTTCTTC.

In DNA, the CDR3 is TGCGCCAGCAGTGAGTTGGACATCGCGAAGTACCAAGAGACCCAGTACTTC. It is translated as CASSELDIAKYQETQYF. The rearrangement uses TRBV10-2 and TRBJ2-5, with a weak D call TRBD1 (5 bases). Trimming cost V 1 base and J 0 bases, with 15 bases left between them. Germline-derived CDR1 and CDR2 are WSHSY and SAAADI. CDR3 length equals 17 residues.

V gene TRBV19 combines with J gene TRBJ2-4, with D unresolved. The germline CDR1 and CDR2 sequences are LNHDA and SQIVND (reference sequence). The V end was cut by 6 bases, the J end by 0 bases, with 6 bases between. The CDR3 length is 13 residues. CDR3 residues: CASRLAAKNIQYF. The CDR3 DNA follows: TGTGCCAGTAGGTTGGCAGCCAAAAACATTCAGTACTTC.

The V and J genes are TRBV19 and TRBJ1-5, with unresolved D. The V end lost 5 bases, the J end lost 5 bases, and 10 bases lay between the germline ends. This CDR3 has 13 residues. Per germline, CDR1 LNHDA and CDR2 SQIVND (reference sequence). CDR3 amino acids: CASSERGDQPQHF. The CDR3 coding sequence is TGTGCCAGTAGTGAACGGGGAGATCAGCCCCAGCATTTT.

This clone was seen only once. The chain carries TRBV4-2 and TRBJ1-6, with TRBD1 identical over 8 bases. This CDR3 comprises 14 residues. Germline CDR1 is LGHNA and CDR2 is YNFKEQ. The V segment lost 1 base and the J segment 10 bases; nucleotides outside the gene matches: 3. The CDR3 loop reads CASSQARQGSPLHF. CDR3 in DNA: TGTGCCAGCAGCCAAGCCCGACAGGGGTCACCCCTCCACTTT.

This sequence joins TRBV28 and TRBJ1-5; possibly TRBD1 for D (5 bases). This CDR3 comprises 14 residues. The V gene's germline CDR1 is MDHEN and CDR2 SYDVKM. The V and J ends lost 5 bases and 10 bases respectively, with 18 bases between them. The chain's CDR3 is CASSTLGAVFPQHF. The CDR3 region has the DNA TGTGCCAGCAGTACCCTAGGGGCAGTATTCCCCCAGCATTTT.

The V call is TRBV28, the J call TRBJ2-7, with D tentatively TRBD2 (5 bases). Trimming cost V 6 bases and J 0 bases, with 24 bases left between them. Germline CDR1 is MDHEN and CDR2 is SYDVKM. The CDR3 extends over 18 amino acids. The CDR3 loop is CASRPLWVSEKSSYEQYF. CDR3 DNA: TGTGCCAGCAGACCGTTGTGGGTTAGCGAGAAGAGCTCCTACGAGCAGTACTTC.

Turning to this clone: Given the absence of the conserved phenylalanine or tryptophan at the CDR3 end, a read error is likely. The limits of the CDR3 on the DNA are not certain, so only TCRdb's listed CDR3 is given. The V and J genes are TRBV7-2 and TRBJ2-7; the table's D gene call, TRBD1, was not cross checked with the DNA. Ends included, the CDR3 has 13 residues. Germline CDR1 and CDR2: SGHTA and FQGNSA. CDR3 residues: CASSPRVGGQGSL.

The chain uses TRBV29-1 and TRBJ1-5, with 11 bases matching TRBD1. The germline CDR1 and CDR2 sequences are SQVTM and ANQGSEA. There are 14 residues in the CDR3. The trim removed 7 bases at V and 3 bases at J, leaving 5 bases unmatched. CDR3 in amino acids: CSAQDRGPNQPQHF. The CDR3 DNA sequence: TGCAGCGCCCAGGACAGGGGGCCCAATCAGCCCCAGCATTTT.

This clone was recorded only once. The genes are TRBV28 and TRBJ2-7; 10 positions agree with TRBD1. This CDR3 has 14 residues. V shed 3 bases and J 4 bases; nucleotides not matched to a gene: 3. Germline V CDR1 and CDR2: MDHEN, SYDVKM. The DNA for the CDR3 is TGTGCCAGCAGTTTTCCGGGACAGGGGTACGAGCAGTACTTC. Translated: CASSFPGQGYEQYF.

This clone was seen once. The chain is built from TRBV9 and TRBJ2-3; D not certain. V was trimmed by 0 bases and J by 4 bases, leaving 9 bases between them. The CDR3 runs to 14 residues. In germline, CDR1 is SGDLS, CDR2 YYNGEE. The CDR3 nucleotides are TGTGCCAGCAGCGTAGTTTACGGAGCAGATACGCAGTATTTT. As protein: CASSVVYGADTQYF.

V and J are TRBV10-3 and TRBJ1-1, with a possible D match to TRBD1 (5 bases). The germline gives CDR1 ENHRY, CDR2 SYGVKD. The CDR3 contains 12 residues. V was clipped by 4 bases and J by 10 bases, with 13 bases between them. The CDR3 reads CAISVRSGIAFF. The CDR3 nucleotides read TGTGCCATCAGTGTGCGCTCAGGGATAGCTTTCTTT.

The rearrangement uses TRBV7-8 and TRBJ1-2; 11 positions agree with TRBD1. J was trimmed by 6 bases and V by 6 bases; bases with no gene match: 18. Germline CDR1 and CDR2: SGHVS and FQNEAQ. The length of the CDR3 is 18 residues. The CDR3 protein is CASRSPSGTGGYVDGYTF. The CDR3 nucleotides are TGTGCCAGCAGATCCCCGTCTGGGACAGGGGGGTATGTTGATGGCTACACCTTC.

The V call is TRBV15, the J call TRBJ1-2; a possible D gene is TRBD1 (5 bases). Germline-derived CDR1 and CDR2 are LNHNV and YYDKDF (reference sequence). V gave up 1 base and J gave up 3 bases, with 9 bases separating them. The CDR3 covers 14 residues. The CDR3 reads CATSRADSHYGYTF. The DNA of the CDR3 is TGTGCCACCAGCAGAGCCGACAGCCACTATGGCTACACCTTC.

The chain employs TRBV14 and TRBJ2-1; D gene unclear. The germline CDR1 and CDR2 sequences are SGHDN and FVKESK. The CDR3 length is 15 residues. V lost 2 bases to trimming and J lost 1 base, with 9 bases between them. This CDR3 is CASSQKLLSYNEQFF. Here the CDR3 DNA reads TGTGCCAGCAGCCAAAAACTTCTTTCCTACAATGAGCAGTTCTTC.

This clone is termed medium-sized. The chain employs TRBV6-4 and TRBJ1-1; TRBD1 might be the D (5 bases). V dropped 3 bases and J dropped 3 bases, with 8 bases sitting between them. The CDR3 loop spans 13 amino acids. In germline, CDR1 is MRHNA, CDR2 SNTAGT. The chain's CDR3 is CASSEAGHTEAFF. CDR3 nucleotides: TGTGCCAGCAGTGAGGCAGGGCACACTGAAGCTTTCTTT.

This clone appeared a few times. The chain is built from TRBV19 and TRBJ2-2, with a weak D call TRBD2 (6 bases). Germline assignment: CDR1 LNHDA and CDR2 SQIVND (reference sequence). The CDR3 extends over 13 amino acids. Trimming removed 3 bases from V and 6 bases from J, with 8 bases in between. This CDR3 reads CASSIPGAGELFF. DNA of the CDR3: TGTGCCAGTAGTATCCCGGGGGCCGGGGAGCTGTTTTTT.